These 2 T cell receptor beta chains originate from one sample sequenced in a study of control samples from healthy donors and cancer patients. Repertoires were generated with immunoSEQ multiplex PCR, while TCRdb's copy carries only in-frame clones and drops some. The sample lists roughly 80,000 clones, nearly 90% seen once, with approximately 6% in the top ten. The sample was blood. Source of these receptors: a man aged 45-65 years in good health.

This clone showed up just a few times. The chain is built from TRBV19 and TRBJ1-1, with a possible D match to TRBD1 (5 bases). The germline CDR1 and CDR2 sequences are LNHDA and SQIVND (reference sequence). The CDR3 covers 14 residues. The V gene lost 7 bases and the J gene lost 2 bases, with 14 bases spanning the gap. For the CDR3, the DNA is TGTGCCAGTACCAAATGGGACCTAAACACTGAAGCTTTCTTT. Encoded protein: CASTKWDLNTEAFF.

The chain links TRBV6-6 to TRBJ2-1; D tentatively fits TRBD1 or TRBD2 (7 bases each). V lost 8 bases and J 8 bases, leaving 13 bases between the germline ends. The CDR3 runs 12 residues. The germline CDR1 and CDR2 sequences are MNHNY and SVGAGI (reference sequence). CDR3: CASQGGVDEQFF. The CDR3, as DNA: TGTGCCAGCCAGGGGGGGGTTGATGAGCAGTTCTTC.